The clone carrying this TCR beta chain has a handful of counts. Its target is not known. TCRdb's table, derived via immunoSEQ multiplex PCR, lists solely in-frame clones and lacks some. The sample consists of 7,700 or so clones, 35% to 40% of them appearing once. Cells from the mixed lymphocyte reaction underwent coculture for under 7 days at 37 degrees C. These data come from a study of siplizumab effects on memory and regulatory T cells. Study information: Paired mixed lymphocyte reactions compared siplizumab 1 ug/mL against no drug.

Findings of the study overall: Sequences that were alloreactive and traceable to unstimulated CD4+ memory cells were significantly reduced by siplizumab. Phenotypic classification as naive or memory proved unattainable for roughly 75-97% of proliferating CD4+ or CD8+ clones.

CDR1 is MNHEY and CDR2 is SVGAGI in the germline V gene. Trimming took 6 bases from V and 0 from J, leaving 12 bases between them. The CDR3 has 15 amino acids. The J gene is TRBJ2-1, the V gene TRBV6-5; D perhaps matches TRBD2 (6 bases). The TCR was taken from a human donor in good health; the cells came from an allogeneic mixed lymphocyte reaction. Sequenced material: CFSE-low (dividing) CD8+ T cells sorted from an allogeneic mixed lymphocyte reaction. The CDR3 here is CASRISGPSYNEQFF. Here the CDR3 DNA reads TGTGCCAGCAGAATTAGCGGTCCCTCCTACAATGAGCAGTTCTTC.